A selection of T cell receptor beta chains follows, all from one sample in a study of blood T cell repertoires in COVID-19. Sequenced by immunoSEQ multiplex PCR; TCRdb stores in-frame clones only, minus some. In the table there are more than 200,000 clones, around 90% of which are singletons. Specimen: peripheral blood. These receptors were taken from a man aged 65-85 years with acute or convalescent COVID-19. The CDR3 runs from the conserved cysteine through the conserved F or W. A D gene is named only where the DNA matches it firmly. Some rows mark clone size as missing; the rest say once, few, many or name a class of expanded clone.

clone size: -; D gene: TRBD2; V gene: TRBV27; J gene: TRBJ2-7; CDR3 DNA: TGTGCCAGCACCCTGACGGGGCTAGCGGGAGGGAGATCCTACGAGCAGTACTTC; CDR3 protein: CASTLTGLAGGRSYEQYF
clone size: -; D gene: -; V gene: TRBV7-9; J gene: TRBJ1-6; CDR3 DNA: TGTGCCAGCAACGCCATTGAGAATAATTCACCCCTCCACTTT; CDR3 protein: CASNAIENNSPLHF
clone size: once; D gene: TRBD1; V gene: TRBV30; J gene: TRBJ2-7; CDR3 DNA: TGTGCCTGGAGTACCCCGGGACAGCAATACGAGCAGTACTTC; CDR3 protein: CAWSTPGQQYEQYF
clone size: -; D gene: TRBD2; V gene: TRBV28; J gene: TRBJ2-3; CDR3 DNA: TGTGCCAGCCCCCCCCGTCCTTTTAGCGGGAGTGTCCATACGCAGTATTTT; CDR3 protein: CASPPRPFSGSVHTQYF
clone size: once; D gene: -; V gene: TRBV7-2; J gene: TRBJ2-3; CDR3 DNA: TGTGCCAGCATCCGAGCGGGCACAGATACGCAGTATTTT; CDR3 protein: CASIRAGTDTQYF
clone size: once; D gene: -; V gene: TRBV7-9; J gene: TRBJ1-4; CDR3 DNA: TGTGCCAGCAGCTCGCAGGGAGGCACAACTAATGAAAAACTGTTTTTT; CDR3 protein: CASSSQGGTTNEKLFF
clone size: -; D gene: TRBD2; V gene: TRBV3-1/TRBV3-2; J gene: TRBJ2-1; CDR3 DNA: TGTGCCAGCAGCCAAGAATTAGGACTAGCGGGAGATGGTGGTTACAATGAGCAGTTCTTC; CDR3 protein: CASSQELGLAGDGGYNEQFF
clone size: -; D gene: TRBD2; V gene: TRBV18; J gene: TRBJ2-2; CDR3 DNA: TGTGCCAGCTCACCAGGCGGGAGCATAACCGGGGAGCTGTTTTTT; CDR3 protein: CASSPGGSITGELFF
clone size: -; D gene: -; V gene: TRBV11-2; J gene: TRBJ1-2; CDR3 DNA: TGTGCCAGCAGCTTAAGTGGTTGGACAGCCTTATATGGCTACACCTTC; CDR3 protein: CASSLSGWTALYGYTF
clone size: -; D gene: TRBD2; V gene: TRBV18; J gene: TRBJ2-1; CDR3 DNA: TGTGCCAGCTCACCGGGACTAGCATACAATGAGCAGTTCTTC; CDR3 protein: CASSPGLAYNEQFF
clone size: -; D gene: TRBD2; V gene: TRBV5-1; J gene: TRBJ2-1; CDR3 DNA: TGCGCCAGCAGCTTGGTCGGGGAGGGGCGGAATGAGCAGTTCTTC; CDR3 protein: CASSLVGEGRNEQFF
clone size: -; D gene: -; V gene: TRBV6-1; J gene: TRBJ1-5; CDR3 DNA: TGTGCCAGCAGTGAAAGTCAGGGGAATTACCAGCCCCAGCATTTT; CDR3 protein: CASSESQGNYQPQHF
clone size: -; D gene: -; V gene: TRBV19; J gene: TRBJ1-2; CDR3 DNA: TGTGCCAGTAGTCCCCGCGCGATATCAAGCTATGGCTACACCTTC; CDR3 protein: CASSPRAISSYGYTF
clone size: once; D gene: -; V gene: TRBV4-1; J gene: TRBJ2-5; CDR3 DNA: TGCGCCAGCAGCCAAACCAGGGGTGAGACCCAGTACTTC; CDR3 protein: CASSQTRGETQYF
clone size: -; D gene: -; V gene: TRBV11-1; J gene: TRBJ2-7; CDR3 DNA: TGTGCCAGCAGCTCACTGTACGGGGACACCTACGAGCAGTACTTC; CDR3 protein: CASSSLYGDTYEQYF
clone size: -; D gene: TRBD2; V gene: TRBV3-1/TRBV3-2; J gene: TRBJ2-5; CDR3 DNA: TGTGCCAGCAGCCAAGTTAGCGGGAGGACGGAGACCCAGTACTTC; CDR3 protein: CASSQVSGRTETQYF
clone size: -; D gene: -; V gene: TRBV5-1; J gene: TRBJ1-3; CDR3 DNA: TGCGCCAGCAGCTTGAGTCAGGCGAGCTCTGGAAACACCATATATTTT; CDR3 protein: CASSLSQASSGNTIYF
clone size: -; D gene: -; V gene: TRBV18; J gene: TRBJ1-6; CDR3 DNA: TGTGCCAGCTCACCCGGGGAGAATTCACCCCTCCACTTT; CDR3 protein: CASSPGENSPLHF
clone size: -; D gene: TRBD1; V gene: TRBV10-3; J gene: TRBJ1-6; CDR3 DNA: TGTGCCATCAGTGAGACTGGGACAGGGGGTTCACCCCTCCACTTT; CDR3 protein: CAISETGTGGSPLHF
clone size: -; D gene: TRBD1; V gene: TRBV7-2; J gene: TRBJ2-2; CDR3 DNA: TGTGCCAGCAGCCGGGACAGGACGAACACCGGGGAGCTGTTTTTT; CDR3 protein: CASSRDRTNTGELFF
clone size: -; D gene: -; V gene: TRBV2; J gene: TRBJ1-2; CDR3 DNA: TGTGCCAGCGCCTGGACCTCACCGGCGACTAACTTC; CDR3 protein: CASAWTSPATNF
clone size: once; D gene: TRBD1; V gene: TRBV10-3; J gene: TRBJ1-2; CDR3 DNA: TGTGCCATCAGTTCAGATGAGGGGACAGGGGGCGGCTACACCTTC; CDR3 protein: CAISSDEGTGGGYTF
clone size: -; D gene: -; V gene: TRBV28; J gene: TRBJ2-7; CDR3 DNA: TGTGCCAGCAGTTTAAGAGGGAGGCCGTCCTACGAGCAGTACTTC; CDR3 protein: CASSLRGRPSYEQYF
clone size: once; D gene: TRBD2; V gene: TRBV30; J gene: TRBJ2-1; CDR3 DNA: TGTGCCTGGATCAAAGGGGGAGCGGGAGGGACCTTGAGCTCCTACAATGAGCAGTTCTTC; CDR3 protein: CAWIKGGAGGTLSSYNEQFF
clone size: once; D gene: TRBD1; V gene: TRBV10-3; J gene: TRBJ1-5; CDR3 DNA: TGTGCCATCAGTGAAGGACAGGGAATGCAGCCCCAGCATTTT; CDR3 protein: CAISEGQGMQPQHF
clone size: -; D gene: -; V gene: TRBV29-1; J gene: TRBJ2-1; CDR3 DNA: TGCAGCGCCCAGGGTATTGGCGATGAGCAGTTCTTC; CDR3 protein: CSAQGIGDEQFF
clone size: once; D gene: TRBD1; V gene: TRBV19; J gene: TRBJ1-2; CDR3 DNA: TGTGCCAGTAGTAGACCGGGACAGGGAATCTATGGCTACACCTTC; CDR3 protein: CASSRPGQGIYGYTF
clone size: -; D gene: -; V gene: TRBV7-3; J gene: TRBJ2-2; CDR3 DNA: TGTGCCAGCAGCTCCCAGGGGAACACCGGGGAGCTGTTTTTT; CDR3 protein: CASSSQGNTGELFF
clone size: -; D gene: TRBD1; V gene: TRBV4-1; J gene: TRBJ1-4; CDR3 DNA: TGCGCCAGCAGCTACTACAGGGGGCAGGGAGAAAAACTGTTTTTT; CDR3 protein: CASSYYRGQGEKLFF
clone size: -; D gene: TRBD2; V gene: TRBV7-3; J gene: TRBJ2-3; CDR3 DNA: TGTGCCAGCAGCTTGGGGACTAGCGGGACAACAGATACGCAGTATTTT; CDR3 protein: CASSLGTSGTTDTQYF
clone size: -; D gene: TRBD2; V gene: TRBV2; J gene: TRBJ2-5; CDR3 DNA: TGTGCCAGCAGTGCAGCGGGAGGGACCCAAGAGACCCAGTACTTC; CDR3 protein: CASSAAGGTQETQYF
clone size: -; D gene: TRBD1; V gene: TRBV6-2/TRBV6-3; J gene: TRBJ1-2; CDR3 DNA: TGTGCCAGCAGTGGGACAGGAGATCAGTACTATGGCTACACCTTC; CDR3 protein: CASSGTGDQYYGYTF